These 8 T cell receptor beta chains share one sample of origin, sequenced in a study of T cell repertoires in cytomegalovirus infection. Each CDR3 protein gets one entry after TCRdb re-called the reads with MiXCR. The sample contains about 83,000 distinct CDR3 sequences, under 30% of which appear only once. These receptors' targets are unknown. The sample consisted of CD8+ T cells from cultured PBMCs, taken from culture after CMV antigen stimulation. The receptors come from a human donor in good health (CMV status not recorded). Some clones in this sample may be carry-over from other donors' samples.

In the case of this clonotype: An end of the junction differs from the germline gene, which may be a read error. The chain employs TRBV20-1 and TRBJ1-1; D gene unclear. The CDR3 totals 12 residues. CDR1 is DFQATT and CDR2 is SNEGSKA in the germline V gene (reference sequence). The CDR3 protein is CSAGDGFTEAFF. The CDR3 DNA is TGCAGTGCTGGAGACGGATTCACTGAAGCTTTCTTT.

The chain employs TRBV5-4 and TRBJ2-3, with TRBD1 identical over 8 bases. This CDR3 has 16 residues. CDR1 and CDR2 (germline): SGHNT, YYREEE (reference sequence). V gave up 4 bases and J gave up 5 bases; unmatched junction bases: 12. CDR3 sequence: CASSGQGARSEDTQYF. The CDR3 coding sequence is TGTGCCAGCAGCGGGCAGGGGGCGCGGAGCGAAGATACGCAGTATTTT.

This clonotype was seen a few times. The genes are TRBV12-3 or TRBV12-4 and TRBJ2-7; 9 bases line up with TRBD1. Trimming at V came to 5 bases and at J to 4 bases, leaving 6 bases not matched to a gene. This CDR3 region has 14 residues. The CDR3 bases are TGTGCCAGCAGTGTACAGGGGGCGAGTTACGAGCAGTACTTC. Its protein product is CASSVQGASYEQYF.

This chain links TRBV27 with TRBJ2-5, with 8 nucleotides matching TRBD2. CDR3 size: 16 residues. Germline loops: CDR1 MNHEY, CDR2 SMNVEV (reference sequence). The junction had 10 bases not matched to a gene; V was cut back by 5 bases and J by 2 bases. This CDR3 reads CASSQRIGTRQETQYF. The DNA of the CDR3 is TGTGCCAGCAGTCAGCGGATCGGGACTAGGCAAGAGACCCAGTACTTC.

This clonotype was detected many times. CDR3 DNA: TGTGCCAGCAGTGAAGGGTCCTTGGGAGAGACCCAGTACTTC. The encoded protein is CASSEGSLGETQYF. V gene TRBV12-3 or TRBV12-4 combines with J gene TRBJ2-5, with D uncertain. Trimming took off 5 bases at V and 4 bases at J, with 14 bases between the two ends. This CDR3 has 14 residues.

Many counts were recorded for this clonotype. J is TRBJ2-7 and V is TRBV7-2; D uncertain. Germline V gene sequence: CDR1 SGHTA, CDR2 FQGNSA. Trimming removed 4 bases at V and 7 bases at J, with 17 bases between. This CDR3 has 14 amino acids. The CDR3 sequence: CASSSTPGALEQYF. DNA of the CDR3: TGTGCCAGCAGCTCCACCCCCGGAGCTCTAGAGCAGTACTTC.

Details on this clonotype: It may be a read error: a sequence one base away is much more abundant. The V and J genes are TRBV11-3 and TRBJ2-7; 9 nucleotides match TRBD2. The CDR3 loop spans 16 amino acids. CDR1 SGHNT and CDR2 YENEEA come from the germline V gene. The CDR3 region is CASSLDPSGNSYEQCF. In nucleotides, the CDR3 is TGTGCCAGCAGCTTAGATCCTAGCGGGAACTCCTACGAGCAGTGCTTC. The full variable domain, in which reference TRBV11-3 and TRBJ2-7 provide the parts outside the CDR3, is EAGVVQSPRYKIIEKKQPVAFWCNPISGHNTLYWYLQNLGQGPELLIRYENEEAVDDSQLPKDRFSAERLKGVDSTLKIQPAELGDSAVYLCASSLDPSGNSYEQCFGPGTRLTVT.

V gene TRBV27 combines with J gene TRBJ2-7; 11 nucleotides line up with TRBD2. The germline CDR1 and CDR2 sequences are MNHEY and SMNVEV (reference sequence). The CDR3 is made up of 16 amino acids. The ends lost 1 base at V and 7 bases at J; junction bases unmatched: 9. CDR3 region: CASSLWGSGGAREQYF. CDR3 bases: TGTGCCAGCAGTTTATGGGGTAGCGGGGGGGCTAGGGAGCAGTACTTC.